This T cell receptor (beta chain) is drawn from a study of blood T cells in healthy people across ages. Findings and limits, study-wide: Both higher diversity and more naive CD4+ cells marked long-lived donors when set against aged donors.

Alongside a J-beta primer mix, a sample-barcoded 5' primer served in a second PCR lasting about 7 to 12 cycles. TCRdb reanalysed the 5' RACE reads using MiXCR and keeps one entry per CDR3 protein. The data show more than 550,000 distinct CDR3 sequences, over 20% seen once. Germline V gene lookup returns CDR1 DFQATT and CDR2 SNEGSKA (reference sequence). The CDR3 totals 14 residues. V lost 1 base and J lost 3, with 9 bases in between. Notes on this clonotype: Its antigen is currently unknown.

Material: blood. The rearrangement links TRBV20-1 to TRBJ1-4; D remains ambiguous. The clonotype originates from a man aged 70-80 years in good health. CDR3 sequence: CSARVPGANEKLFF. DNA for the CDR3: TGCAGTGCTAGAGTTCCCGGGGCTAATGAAAAACTGTTTTTT.